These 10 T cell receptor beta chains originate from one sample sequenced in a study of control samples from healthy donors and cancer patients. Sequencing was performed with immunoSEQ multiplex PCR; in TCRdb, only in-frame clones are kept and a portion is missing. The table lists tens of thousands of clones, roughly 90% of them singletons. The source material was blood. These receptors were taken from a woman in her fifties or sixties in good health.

The CDR3 sequence is CASLKTSRLYGAYNEQFF. CDR3 nucleotides: TGTGCCAGCTTAAAGACTAGCAGACTATACGGCGCCTACAATGAGCAGTTCTTC. The chain couples TRBV21-1 to TRBJ2-1; the table assigns TRBD2, which was not confirmed against the DNA. TRBV21-1 is reported as a pseudogene. The CDR3 extends over 18 amino acids.

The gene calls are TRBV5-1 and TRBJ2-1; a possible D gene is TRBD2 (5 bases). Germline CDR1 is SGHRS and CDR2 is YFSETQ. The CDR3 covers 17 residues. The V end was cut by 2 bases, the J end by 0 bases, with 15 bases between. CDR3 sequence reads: CASSFAGLRSSYNEQFF. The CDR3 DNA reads TGCGCCAGCAGCTTCGCGGGCCTAAGGAGCTCCTACAATGAGCAGTTCTTC. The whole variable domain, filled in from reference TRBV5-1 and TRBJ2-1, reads KAGVTQTPRYLIKTRGQQVTLSCSPISGHRSVSWYQQTPGQGLQFLFEYFSETQRNKGNFPGRFSGRQFSNSRSEMNVSTLELGDSALYLCASSFAGLRSSYNEQFFGPGTRLTVL.

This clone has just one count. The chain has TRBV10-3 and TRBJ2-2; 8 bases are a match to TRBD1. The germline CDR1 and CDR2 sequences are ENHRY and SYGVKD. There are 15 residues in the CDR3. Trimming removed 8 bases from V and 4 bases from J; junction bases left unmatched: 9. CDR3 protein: CAISVFTGGTGELFF. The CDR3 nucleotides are TGTGCCATCTCGGTATTTACAGGGGGCACCGGGGAGCTGTTTTTT.

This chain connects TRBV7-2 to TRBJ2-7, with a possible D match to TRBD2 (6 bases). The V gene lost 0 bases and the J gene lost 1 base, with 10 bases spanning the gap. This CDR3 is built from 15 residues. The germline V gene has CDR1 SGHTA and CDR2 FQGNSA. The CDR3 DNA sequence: TGTGCCAGCAGCTTAGCAGGGGAGGAATCCTACGAGCAGTACTTC. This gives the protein CASSLAGEESYEQYF.

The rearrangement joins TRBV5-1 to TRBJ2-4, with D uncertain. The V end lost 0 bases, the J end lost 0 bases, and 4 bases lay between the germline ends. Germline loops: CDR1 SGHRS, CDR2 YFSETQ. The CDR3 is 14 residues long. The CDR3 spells CASSLAGAKNIQYF. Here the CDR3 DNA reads TGCGCCAGCAGCTTGGCGGGAGCCAAAAACATTCAGTACTTC.

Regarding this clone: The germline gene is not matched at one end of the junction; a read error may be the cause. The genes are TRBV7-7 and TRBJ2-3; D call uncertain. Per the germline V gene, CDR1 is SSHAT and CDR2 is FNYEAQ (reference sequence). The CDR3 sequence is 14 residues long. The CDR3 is CASSLGDFPDTQYF. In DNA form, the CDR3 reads TGTGCTAGCAGCTTAGGTGACTTCCCAGATACGCAGTATTTT.

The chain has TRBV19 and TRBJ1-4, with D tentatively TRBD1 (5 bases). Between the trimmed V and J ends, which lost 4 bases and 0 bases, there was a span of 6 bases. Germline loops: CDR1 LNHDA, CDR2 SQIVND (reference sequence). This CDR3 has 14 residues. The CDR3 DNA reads TGTGCCAGTAGTAGCAGGGCAACTAATGAAAAACTGTTTTTT. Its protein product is CASSSRATNEKLFF.

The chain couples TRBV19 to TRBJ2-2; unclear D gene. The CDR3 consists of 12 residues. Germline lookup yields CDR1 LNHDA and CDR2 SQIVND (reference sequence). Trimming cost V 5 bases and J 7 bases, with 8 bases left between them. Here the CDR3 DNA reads TGTGCCAGTAGTTTCAGACGCGGGGAGCTGTTTTTT. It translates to CASSFRRGELFF.

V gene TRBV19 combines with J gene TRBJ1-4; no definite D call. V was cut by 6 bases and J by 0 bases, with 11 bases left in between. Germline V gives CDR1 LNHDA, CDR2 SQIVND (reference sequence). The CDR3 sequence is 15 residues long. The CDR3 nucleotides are TGTGCCAGTAGGGACCTTTCTGCAACTAATGAAAAACTGTTTTTT. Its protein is CASRDLSATNEKLFF.

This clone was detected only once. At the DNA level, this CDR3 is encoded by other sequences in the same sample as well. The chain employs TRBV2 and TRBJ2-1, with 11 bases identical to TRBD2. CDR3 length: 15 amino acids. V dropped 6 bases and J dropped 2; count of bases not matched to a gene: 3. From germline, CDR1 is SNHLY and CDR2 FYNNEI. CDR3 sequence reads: CASRGLAETYNEQFF. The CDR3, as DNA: TGTGCCAGCAGGGGACTAGCGGAGACCTACAATGAGCAGTTCTTC. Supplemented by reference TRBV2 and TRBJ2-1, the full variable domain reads EPEVTQTPSHQVTQMGQEVILRCVPISNHLYFYWYRQILGQKVEFLVSFYNNEISEKSEIFDDQFSVERPDGSNFTLKIRSTKLEDSAMYFCASRGLAETYNEQFFGPGTRLTVL.